The present T cell receptor beta chain was sequenced within a study of shared clonotypes between healthy human individuals. Comment on this clone: Its antigen is unidentified.

The germline gives CDR1 MNHEY, CDR2 SMNVEV (reference sequence). Trimming took off 3 bases at V and 0 bases at J, with 15 bases between the two ends. The CDR3 runs to 17 residues. Study results and limitations: Sampling was confined to blood; repertoires within tissues likely differ.

CD8 cells regarded as naive lacked CD45RO, were positively chosen for CCR7, and omitted terminally differentiated effector memory CD45RA+ cells. Assay execution took place at the deep level. Assay: immunoSEQ multiplex PCR; the TCRdb copy retains only in-frame clones and omits some. The sample lists about 2,200,000 clones, around 93% seen once, with approximately 1.7% in the top ten. This sequence was found in a man aged 18 to 30 in good health. Some clones in this sample may be carry-over from other donors' samples. Specimen: naive CD8+ T cells from PBMCs. The chain combines TRBV27 with TRBJ2-1; tentative D call: TRBD2 (6 bases). CDR3 coding DNA: TGTGCCAGCAGTTTGCGACAGCGGGTGAGCTCCTACAATGAGCAGTTCTTC. Protein product: CASSLRQRVSSYNEQFF.